The sequence of this TCR beta chain was determined in a study of T-cell reconstitution after alpha-beta-depleted transplantation in children. This clonotype was recorded at least ten times. The ends lost 1 base at V and 2 bases at J; junction bases unmatched: 5. Germline assignment: CDR1 SGHDN and CDR2 FVKESK. The CDR3 consists of 15 residues. Unique molecular identifiers were used in preparing the TCRbeta library. Each CDR3 protein gets one entry after TCRdb re-called the PCR reads with MiXCR. The sample lists approximately 100,000 distinct CDR3 sequences, 12% occurring once. Sequences were derived from PBMCs from the stem cell graft donor, sampled from the stem cell graft. The chain employs TRBV14 and TRBJ2-7; 7 bases are shared with TRBD1. This sequence originates from a human donor who donated a stem cell graft to a child with inherited bone marrow failure. CDR3 sequence reads: CASSQVGQGAYEQYF. The CDR3 DNA is TGTGCCAGCAGCCAAGTAGGCCAGGGGGCCTACGAGCAGTACTTC.